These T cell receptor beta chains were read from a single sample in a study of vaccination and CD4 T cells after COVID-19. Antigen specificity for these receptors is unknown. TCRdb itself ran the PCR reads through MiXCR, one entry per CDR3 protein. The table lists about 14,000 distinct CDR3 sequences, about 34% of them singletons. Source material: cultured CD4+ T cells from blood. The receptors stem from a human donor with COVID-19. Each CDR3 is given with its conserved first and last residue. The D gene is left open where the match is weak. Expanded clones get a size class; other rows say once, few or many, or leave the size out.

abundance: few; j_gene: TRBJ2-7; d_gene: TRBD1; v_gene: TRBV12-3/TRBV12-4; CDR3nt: TGTGCCAGCAGGGTAGGACAGGGCCAGCAGTACTTC; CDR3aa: CASRVGQGQQYF
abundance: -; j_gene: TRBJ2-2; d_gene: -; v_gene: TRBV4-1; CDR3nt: TGCGCCAGCAGCCAAGAGTACACCGGGGAGCTGTTTTTT; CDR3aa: CASSQEYTGELFF
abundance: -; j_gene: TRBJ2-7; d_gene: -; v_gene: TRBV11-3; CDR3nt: TGTGCCAGCAGCTTAGATAAGAGGGGCGAGCAGTACTTC; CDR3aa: CASSLDKRGEQYF
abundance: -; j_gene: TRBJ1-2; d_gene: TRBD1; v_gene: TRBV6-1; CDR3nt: TGTGCCAGCAGGGACAGGTCCAGGGACCCGTCCCCTACCTTC; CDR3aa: CASRDRSRDPSPTF
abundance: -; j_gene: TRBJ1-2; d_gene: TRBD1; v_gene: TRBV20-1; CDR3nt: TGCAGTGCAAACCCGGACAGGGGGGTGCATGGCTACACCTTC; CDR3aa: CSANPDRGVHGYTF
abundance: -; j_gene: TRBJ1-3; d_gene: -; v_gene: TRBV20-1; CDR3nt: TGCAGTGCTGGGAGGGTCGCCTCTGGAAACACCATATATTTT; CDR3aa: CSAGRVASGNTIYF
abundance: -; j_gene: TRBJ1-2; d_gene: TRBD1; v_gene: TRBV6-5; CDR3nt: TGTGCCAGCAGTTACCCTACCAGGGGGCGCTATGGCTACACCTTC; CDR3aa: CASSYPTRGRYGYTF
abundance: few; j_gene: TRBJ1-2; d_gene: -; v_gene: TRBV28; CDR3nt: TGTGCCAGCAGTTCAGGGTTCCCAGGGAGCTATGGCTACACCTTC; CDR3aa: CASSSGFPGSYGYTF
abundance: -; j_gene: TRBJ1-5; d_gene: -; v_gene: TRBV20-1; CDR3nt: TGCAGTGCTAGAGGTGGCACAATGGCCCAGCCCCAGCATTTT; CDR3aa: CSARGGTMAQPQHF
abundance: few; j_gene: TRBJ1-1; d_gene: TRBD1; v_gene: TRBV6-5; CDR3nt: TGTGCCAGCAGTTCTAGACAGGGGGCCACTGAAGCTTTCTTT; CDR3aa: CASSSRQGATEAFF
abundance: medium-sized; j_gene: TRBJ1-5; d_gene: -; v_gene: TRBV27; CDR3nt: TGTGCCAGCAGTTTACTCGGCACACAGGGCAATCAGCCCCAGCATTTT; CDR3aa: CASSLLGTQGNQPQHF
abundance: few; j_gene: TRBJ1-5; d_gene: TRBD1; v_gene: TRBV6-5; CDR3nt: TGTGCCAGCAGTTACGGACAGGGGTACCAGCCCCAGCATTTT; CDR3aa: CASSYGQGYQPQHF
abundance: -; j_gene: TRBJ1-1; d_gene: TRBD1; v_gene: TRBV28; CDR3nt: TGTGCCAGCAGCTGGACAGGGGGTACCATGAACACTGAAGCTTTCTTT; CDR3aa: CASSWTGGTMNTEAFF
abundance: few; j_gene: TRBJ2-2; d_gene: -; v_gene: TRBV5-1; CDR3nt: TGCGCCAGCAGGGAAACAGGGTACGGCACCGGGGAGCTGTTTTTT; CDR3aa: CASRETGYGTGELFF
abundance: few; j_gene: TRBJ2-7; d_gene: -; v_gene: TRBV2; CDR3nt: TGTGCCAGCAGTGAAGGGGGACGCACCTACGAGCAGTACTTC; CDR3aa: CASSEGGRTYEQYF
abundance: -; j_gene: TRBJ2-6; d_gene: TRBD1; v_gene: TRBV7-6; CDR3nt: TGTGCCAGCAGCCTAGACAGGGCCCGTAACTCTGGGGCCAACGTCCTGACTTTC; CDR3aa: CASSLDRARNSGANVLTF
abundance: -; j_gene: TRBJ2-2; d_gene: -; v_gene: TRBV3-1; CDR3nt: TGTGCCAGCAGCCGCAAGGCGGGCGCCGGGGAGCTGTTTTTT; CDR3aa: CASSRKAGAGELFF
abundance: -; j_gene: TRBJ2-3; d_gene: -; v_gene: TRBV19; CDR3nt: TGTGCCAGTAGTATAGATGGGGGAGGCACAGATACGCAGTATTTT; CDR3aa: CASSIDGGGTDTQYF
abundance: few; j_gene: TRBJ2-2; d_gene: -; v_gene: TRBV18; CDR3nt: TGTGCCAGCTCACCGGACACCACCGGGGAGCTGTTTTTT; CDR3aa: CASSPDTTGELFF
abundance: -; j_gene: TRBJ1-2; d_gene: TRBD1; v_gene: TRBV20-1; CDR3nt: TGCAGTGCCATAGGGGGGAGCGACAGGGTGAGCTACACCTTC; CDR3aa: CSAIGGSDRVSYTF
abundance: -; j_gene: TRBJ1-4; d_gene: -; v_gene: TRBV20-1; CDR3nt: TGCAGTGCTAGAGATCCTCCCGGGAATGAAAAACTGTTTTTT; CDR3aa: CSARDPPGNEKLFF
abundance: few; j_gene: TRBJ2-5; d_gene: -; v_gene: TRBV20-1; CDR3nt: TGCAGTGCTAGAGATGGACACCAAGAGACCCAGTACTTC; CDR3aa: CSARDGHQETQYF
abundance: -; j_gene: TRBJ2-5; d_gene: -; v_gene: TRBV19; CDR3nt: TGTGCCAGTAGGCCGATATCCGACAGAGAAGAGACCCAGTACTTC; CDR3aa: CASRPISDREETQYF
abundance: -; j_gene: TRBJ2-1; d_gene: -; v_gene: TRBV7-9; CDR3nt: TGTGCCAGCAGCCTCACCGTAAAGGATGAGCAGTTCTTC; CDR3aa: CASSLTVKDEQFF
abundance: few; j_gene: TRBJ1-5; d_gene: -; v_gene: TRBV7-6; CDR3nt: TGTGCCAGCAGCTTAGGGGAGGGGAATCAGCCCCAGCATTTT; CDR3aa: CASSLGEGNQPQHF
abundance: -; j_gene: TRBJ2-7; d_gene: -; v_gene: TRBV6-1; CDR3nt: TGTGCCAGCACAGGCACAGGGATGGGGGAGCAGTACTTC; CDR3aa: CASTGTGMGEQYF
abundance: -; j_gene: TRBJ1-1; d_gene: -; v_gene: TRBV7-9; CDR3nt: TGTGCCAGCAGCTCAACCAGGACCGTGAACACTGAAGCTTTCTTT; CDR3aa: CASSSTRTVNTEAFF
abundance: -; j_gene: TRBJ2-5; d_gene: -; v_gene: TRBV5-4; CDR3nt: TGTGCCAGCAGCGAGGACTTGGCGCGAGAGACCCAGTACTTC; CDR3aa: CASSEDLARETQYF
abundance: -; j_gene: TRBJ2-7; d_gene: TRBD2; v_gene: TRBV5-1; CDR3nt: TGCGCCAGCAGCCCAGAACTAGCGGGGTTATACGAGCAGTACTTC; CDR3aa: CASSPELAGLYEQYF
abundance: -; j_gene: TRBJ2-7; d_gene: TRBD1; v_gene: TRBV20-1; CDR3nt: TGCAGTACTACCCGACAGGGAAAGGCCTACGAGCAGTACTTC; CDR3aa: CSTTRQGKAYEQYF
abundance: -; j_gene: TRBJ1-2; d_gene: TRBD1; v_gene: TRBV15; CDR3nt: TGTGCCACCAGAGGGACAGGGGAAGGGCATGGCTACACCTTC; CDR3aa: CATRGTGEGHGYTF
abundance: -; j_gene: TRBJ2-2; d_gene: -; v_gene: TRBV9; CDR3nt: TGTGCCAGCAGCGTCAACCTATCCGGGGAGCTGTTTTTT; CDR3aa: CASSVNLSGELFF
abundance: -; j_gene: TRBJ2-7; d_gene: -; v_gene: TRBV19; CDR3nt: TGTGCCAGTAGTATAATAGGGGACACGGGATACGAGCAGTACTTC; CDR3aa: CASSIIGDTGYEQYF
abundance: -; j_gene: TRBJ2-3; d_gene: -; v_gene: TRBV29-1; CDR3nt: TGCAGCGCCAAAACAGGGGATACGCAGTATTTT; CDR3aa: CSAKTGDTQYF
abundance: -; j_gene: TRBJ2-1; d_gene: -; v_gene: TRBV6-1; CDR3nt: TGTGCCAGCAGACCCCGAGGTTTCACAGGAGAGCAGTTCTTC; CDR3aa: CASRPRGFTGEQFF